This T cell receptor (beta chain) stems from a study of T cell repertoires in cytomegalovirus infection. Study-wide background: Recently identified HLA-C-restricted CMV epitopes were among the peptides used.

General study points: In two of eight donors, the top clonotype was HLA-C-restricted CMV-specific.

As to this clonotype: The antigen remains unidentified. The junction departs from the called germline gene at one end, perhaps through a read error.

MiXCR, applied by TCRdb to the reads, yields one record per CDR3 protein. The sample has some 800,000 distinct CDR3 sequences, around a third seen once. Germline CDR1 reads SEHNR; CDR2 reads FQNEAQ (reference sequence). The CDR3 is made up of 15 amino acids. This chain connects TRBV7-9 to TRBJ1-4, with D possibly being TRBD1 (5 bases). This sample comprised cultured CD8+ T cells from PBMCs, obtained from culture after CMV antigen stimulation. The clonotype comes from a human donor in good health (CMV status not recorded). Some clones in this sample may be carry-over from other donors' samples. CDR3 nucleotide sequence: TGTGCCAACAGCACCGGGACGGCCTTAAATGAAAAACTGTTTTTT. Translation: CANSTGTALNEKLFF. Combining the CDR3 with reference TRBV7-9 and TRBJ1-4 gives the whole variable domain DTGVSQNPRHKITKRGQNVTFRCDPISEHNRLYWYRQTLGQGPEFLTYFQNEAQLEKSRLLSDRFSAERPKGSFSTLEIQRTEQGDSAMYLCANSTGTALNEKLFFGSGTQLSVL.